The rows below give T cell receptor beta chains drawn from one sample of a study of T cell responses to AZD1222 COVID-19 vaccine. The repertoire was sequenced with immunoSEQ multiplex PCR; TCRdb's copy has only in-frame clones and lacks some. Seen here are about 48,000 clones, about 88% observed once, and the top ten hold less than 6%. This specimen consisted of peripheral blood, obtained 28 days after the second AZD1222 dose. Every receptor here comes from an adult who received the AZD1222 COVID-19 vaccine. CDR3s include the opening cysteine and the closing phenylalanine or tryptophan. The order of the fields is J gene, V gene, clone size, D gene, CDR3 protein, CDR3 DNA. The D gene is left open where the match is weak. For some rows the clone size is stated as once, few or many, or as a class when expanded; others skip it.

TRBJ1-3	TRBV2	-	-	CASSEYAGFIYF	TGTGCCAGCAGTGAATACGCAGGGTTCATATATTTT
TRBJ2-3	TRBV5-1	-	-	CASSLRSLGQHPDTQYF	TGCGCCAGCAGCTTGAGGTCCCTAGGGCAACACCCAGATACGCAGTATTTT
TRBJ2-6	TRBV10-3	-	-	CAISRGLSSGANVLTF	TGTGCCATCAGCAGGGGTCTAAGCTCTGGGGCCAACGTCCTGACTTTC
TRBJ1-4	TRBV6-5	-	-	CASSPWSEKLFF	TGTGCCAGCAGCCCCTGGAGTGAAAAACTGTTTTTT
TRBJ1-4	TRBV24-1	-	-	CATSDPTGQNSHATNEKLFF	TGTGCCACCAGTGACCCCACCGGACAGAACTCCCATGCAACTAATGAAAAACTGTTTTTT
TRBJ2-7	TRBV28	-	TRBD2	CASSQTSGRAEQYF	TGTGCCAGCAGTCAAACTAGCGGGAGGGCCGAGCAGTACTTC
TRBJ2-2	TRBV19	-	TRBD1	CASSPRGGPNTGELFF	TGTGCCAGTAGCCCCAGAGGGGGCCCGAACACCGGGGAGCTGTTTTTT
TRBJ1-1	TRBV7-6	-	-	CASSLGTEAFF	TGTGCCAGCAGCTTGGGCACTGAAGCTTTCTTT
TRBJ1-2	TRBV24-1	-	-	CATSEGLGYTF	TGTGCCACCAGTGAAGGGCTCGGCTACACCTTC
TRBJ2-1	TRBV21-1	-	-	CASSLREGYNEQFF	TGTGCCAGCAGCCTGAGGGAAGGCTACAATGAGCAGTTCTTC
TRBJ1-6	TRBV5-6	-	TRBD1	CASRAGTASLYNSPLHF	TGTGCCAGCAGAGCCGGGACAGCCTCCCTTTATAATTCACCCCTCCACTTT
TRBJ1-1	TRBV27	-	-	CASRGTEAFF	TGTGCCAGCAGGGGGACTGAAGCTTTCTTT
TRBJ1-6	TRBV10-3	-	-	CAISENEGLRNSPLHF	TGTGCCATCAGTGAAAACGAGGGCCTAAGGAATTCACCCCTCCACTTT
TRBJ2-1	TRBV11-3	-	-	CASSLGRSSYNEQFF	TGTGCCAGCAGCTTAGGGCGGAGCTCCTACAATGAGCAGTTCTTC
TRBJ2-7	TRBV25-1	-	TRBD1	CASSKKQGRALEQYF	TGTGCCAGCAGTAAAAAACAGGGGCGCGCACTGGAGCAGTACTTC
TRBJ2-7	TRBV5-6	-	-	CASSFRLVHEQYF	TGTGCCAGCAGCTTCCGACTAGTTCACGAGCAGTACTTC
TRBJ2-3	TRBV6-1	-	-	CASSAGIIAQGTDTQYF	TGTGCCAGCAGTGCCGGTATTATCGCACAGGGCACAGATACGCAGTATTTT
TRBJ1-2	TRBV15	-	TRBD1	CATSRDLGTGGEGYTF	TGTGCCACCAGCAGAGATCTTGGGACAGGGGGCGAGGGCTACACCTTC
TRBJ2-3	TRBV15	-	-	CATSRDSGATDTQYF	TGTGCCACCAGCAGAGATTCGGGAGCCACAGATACGCAGTATTTT
TRBJ1-5	TRBV19	-	-	CASSPQGAQPQHF	TGTGCCAGTAGTCCTCAGGGTGCTCAGCCCCAGCATTTT
TRBJ2-3	TRBV3-1/TRBV3-2	-	-	CASSPYSGTDTQYF	TGTGCCAGCAGTCCTTATTCGGGCACAGATACGCAGTATTTT
TRBJ1-5	TRBV24-1	-	TRBD1	CATSDRRTGSNQPQHF	TGTGCCACCAGTGATCGAAGGACAGGGTCCAATCAGCCCCAGCATTTT
TRBJ2-7	TRBV28	once	-	CASGGGSSYEQYF	TGTGCCAGCGGGGGTGGGAGCTCCTACGAGCAGTACTTC
TRBJ2-1	TRBV4-3	-	TRBD2	CASSQSGGPFNEQFF	TGCGCCAGCAGCCAATCGGGAGGGCCTTTCAATGAGCAGTTCTTC
TRBJ2-3	TRBV4-1	-	TRBD2	CASSPRLTSGGKADTQYF	TGCGCCAGCAGCCCCCGACTCACTAGCGGGGGTAAAGCAGATACGCAGTATTTT
TRBJ2-5	TRBV9	-	TRBD2	CASSVAGGPQETQYF	TGTGCCAGCAGCGTAGCGGGGGGGCCCCAAGAGACCCAGTACTTC
TRBJ2-7	TRBV10-2	-	TRBD1	CASSERDSSASYEQYF	TGCGCCAGCAGTGAGAGGGACAGTTCCGCCTCCTACGAGCAGTACTTC
TRBJ1-6	TRBV5-4	-	-	CASSSGPPRDSNSPLHF	TGTGCCAGCAGCTCCGGACCCCCCAGGGACTCTAATTCACCCCTCCACTTT
TRBJ1-2	TRBV11-2	few	-	CASSLGGSYGYTF	TGTGCCAGCAGCTTGGGTGGCAGCTATGGCTACACCTTC
TRBJ2-1	TRBV12-5	-	TRBD2	CASTGTSGSLYNEQFF	TGTGCTAGTACCGGGACTAGCGGGAGTCTCTACAATGAGCAGTTCTTC
TRBJ1-2	TRBV6-5	once	-	CASSYALNYGYTF	TGTGCCAGCAGTTACGCACTTAACTATGGCTACACCTTC
TRBJ2-7	TRBV6-1	-	TRBD2	CASSELSGGSGYEQYF	TGTGCCAGCAGTGAGCTGTCTGGCGGGAGTGGCTACGAGCAGTACTTC
TRBJ2-7	TRBV7-9	-	-	CASSLHTGSYEQYF	TGTGCCAGCAGCTTACATACAGGTTCCTACGAGCAGTACTTC
TRBJ1-1	TRBV6-1	-	-	CASSERQGFTEAFF	TGTGCCAGCAGTGAACGCCAGGGATTCACTGAAGCTTTCTTT
TRBJ2-7	TRBV2	-	TRBD1	CATRRGQGHYEQYF	TGTGCCACCCGGAGGGGACAGGGGCATTACGAGCAGTACTTC
TRBJ1-2	TRBV19	-	-	CASTDEYGLRGYTF	TGTGCCAGTACCGACGAGTACGGCCTCCGGGGCTACACCTTC
TRBJ2-1	TRBV5-4	-	TRBD2	CASSLGASGRAGNEQFF	TGTGCCAGCAGCTTGGGGGCTAGCGGGAGGGCCGGGAATGAGCAGTTCTTC
TRBJ1-2	TRBV11-3	-	TRBD1	CASSYREGQGFYGYTF	TGTGCCAGCAGTTACAGGGAGGGACAGGGGTTCTACGGCTACACCTTC
TRBJ2-2	TRBV24-1	-	-	CATSENTGELFF	TGTGCCACCAGTGAAAACACCGGGGAGCTGTTTTTT
TRBJ1-2	TRBV2	-	TRBD1	CASGQGTVYGYTF	TGTGCCAGCGGCCAAGGGACAGTCTATGGCTACACCTTC